The count of the clone carrying this T cell receptor (beta chain) is one. The data derive from a study of blood T cell repertoires in COVID-19. Study in general: The origin of the acute and convalescent COVID-19 samples was the United States, Italy and Spain.

V was clipped by 0 bases and J by 5 bases; unmatched bases: 7. CDR1 and CDR2 from the germline V gene are MGHRA and YSYEKL. CDR3 length equals 16 residues. The repertoire was sequenced with immunoSEQ multiplex PCR; TCRdb's copy has only in-frame clones and lacks some. The sample yields 12,000 or so clones, about two thirds seen once. The chain is built from TRBV4-1 and TRBJ2-5; 9 nucleotides align to TRBD2. The sequence was obtained from a man aged 60 to 75 with COVID-19, enrolled during active disease. Sequenced input: peripheral blood. In nucleotides, the CDR3 is TGCGCCAGCAGCCAAGAAGGCGGGAGGGCCGGGGAGACCCAGTACTTC. Its translation is CASSQEGGRAGETQYF.